Sequencing of this TCR beta chain was carried out in a study of cytomegalovirus exposure and HLA in healthy donors (dated by TCRdb to about 2017). Some background on the complete study: In an earlier analysis of fewer than 750 of the donors, under 300 Gb of sequence data and roughly 100 million unique TCR beta sequences from about 190 million T cells were reported. Approximately 310 gigabases of sequencing data and approximately 84 million unique TCR sequences were included in an early release covering several hundred HLA-typed donors. Among the roughly 390 genotyped donors, around 81% belonged to the genetic ancestry cluster associated with self-reported Caucasian donors. The aim of the study was to test whether cataloging public T cell receptors could identify signatures of past pathogen exposure. Using immunosequencing, the study profiled T cell repertoires from about 610 subjects and related those repertoires to cytomegalovirus serostatus. Besides the first cohort of more than 650 subjects, a separate validation cohort made up of about 120 different subjects was used. High-throughput TCR immunosequencing, statistical association of individual TCRs with disease status, and machine learning were combined to predict cytomegalovirus infection status. A later analysis re-examined previously published TCR beta repertoires from more than 550 donors and added high-resolution HLA genotyping to investigate patterns of TCR occurrence. The later analysis used no new phenotypic data to find candidate immune exposures, relying instead on TCR beta sequences and their occurrence across donors. An earlier analysis of fewer than 700 of the donors applied high-throughput TCR beta sequencing to assess whether each TCR beta V gene segment acted as functional or pseudogenic. Alongside the repertoire data, information on donor age, sex, ethnicity and CMV serostatus was compiled. A later genetic analysis used genome-wide SNP genotypes for about 65% of the 666 donors, treating that subset as a discovery cohort. Every repertoire in the discovery cohort had been generated on one and the same sequencing platform. Both class I and class II loci were covered by HLA typing, at four-digit resolution. The number of donors typed differed by locus, with about 629-630 for A, B, C, DRB1 and DQB1, approximately 500 for DQA1, about 610 for DPA1, and roughly 450 for DPB1. Roughly five DR-DQ haplotypes were handled as single units for association and clustering because linkage in the cohort was strong. Among roughly 400 genotyped donors of the cohort, an average of about 240,000 unique TCR beta nucleotide sequences was sequenced per donor, of which roughly 17% were non-productive.

CDR1 and CDR2 (SGHTA, FQGTGA) derive from the germline V gene. V loses 5 bases of germline sequence and J loses 3 bases, and the interval between the two ends is 8 bases. Counted from cysteine to phenylalanine, this CDR3 has 13 amino acids. The entry retains the CDR3 DNA only, 39 bases that are in frame from base 1. The cohort consisted of 670 or so healthy bone marrow donors. All cohort members were sampled while nominally healthy, although unrecorded immune exposures were likely present. The donor tested CMV seropositive, placing the donor among the 250 to 300 seropositive members of the cohort. A peripheral blood sample was provided by each donor, and peripheral blood mononuclear cells were used for TCR beta sequencing. The Qiagen DNeasy Blood Extraction Kit was used to extract genomic DNA from the blood cell samples. This clone was counted once. Its cognate antigen has yet to be identified. No much larger clonotype is one base removed from it; base qualities were not supplied.

Overall results and qualifications from the work: Presence/absence analyses assumed roughly uniform sequencing depth across donors, an assumption that may not hold. In this cohort, only TCR beta chains were sequenced, and detectable features were limited by the absence of alpha or paired-chain data. An association between a missense DCLRE1C variant and V-gene and J-gene trimming of TCR beta chains was found in a later genetic analysis and replicated in an independent cohort. The study gave a list of some 150 TCR beta chains associated with cytomegalovirus. According to a later analysis, parvovirus B19, influenza, CMV and Epstein-Barr virus appeared linked to several top co-occurrence clusters. Correlated functional status among segregating V segments might reflect linkage disequilibrium, but an unknown experimental factor could not be ruled out. While some public TCRs were present in many individuals, most TCR sequences turned up only very rarely across donors. Over 15 rarely observed V segments, including chromosome 9 orphons, were excluded from the earlier analysis of several hundred of the donors because counts were too low. In both the original and validation cohorts, the classifier was reported to diagnose cytomegalovirus status with high specificity and sensitivity. Because the 87-base-pair reads could not distinguish some IMGT-functional V segments, including TRBV6-2 and TRBV6-3, those segments were excluded. In an earlier analysis of fewer than 700 of the donors, most TCR beta V segments appeared in productive rearrangements about 87% or about 30% of the time, broadly matching IMGT annotations. Because some donors lacked HLA typing at each locus, the association tests relied only on the typed subset. Strong co-occurrence of HLA alleles, especially DR and DQ, made assigning TCR associations to individual alleles difficult. In a later genetic analysis, fewer N-insertions in productive TCRs were reported among donors in an Asian-associated ancestry cluster than the roughly 640-donor mean. A further reported finding was that TCR beta sequences accurately predicted the HLA-A and HLA-B alleles for most subjects in the first cohort. Specific HLA alleles were associated with over 15,000 TCR beta sequences at a false discovery rate of 0.05 in a later analysis. A later analysis found that most CMV-associated TCR beta chains appeared HLA-restricted, with HLA associations seemingly driven largely by CMV exposure. In a later analysis, the rate of TCR association differed among HLA loci, with DRB1 alleles having the most associated TCRs and HLA-C alleles having the fewest. In vitro tests confirmed that a few of the cytomegalovirus-associated TCR beta chains recognize cytomegalovirus antigens. A group of highly shared sequence variants was considered likely to be a technical artifact of the sequencing pipeline. It was suggested by the authors that the approach could potentially be generalized to other disease states and immunological phenotypes. The only immune exposure information available for the cohort was CMV serostatus. A later analysis found that HLA-associated TCR beta chains were more clonally expanded and had lower generation probabilities than equally common non-associated chains.

Receptor libraries were prepared by the immunoSEQ multiplex PCR assay. For the multiplex PCR, a mixture combining 60 forward primers for TCR Vbeta segments and 13 reverse primers for TCR Jbeta segments was used. The CDR3 region of rearranged TCR beta genes was amplified from genomic DNA with a multiplex PCR assay. The Illumina HiSeq System was used to sequence the amplified TCR beta libraries as 87-base-pair reads. As for how the authors treated the data: Across the 666 repertoires, a later analysis counted 60 million to 90 million unique TCR beta chains, 9.5 million to 13 million of which were shared by at least two donors. To remove PCR and sequencing errors, raw reads were error-corrected and collapsed into unique sequences using a nearest-neighbor algorithm that merged closely related sequences. To assign V, D and J gene segments, CDR3 sequences were aligned to IMGT reference sequences. Each retained sequence needed at least a six-nucleotide match to both a V gene segment and a J gene segment. Rearrangements were called productive when the CDR3 lacked stop codons and stayed in frame with V and J; all others were non-productive. CDR3 was defined according to IMGT convention as the region running from the second conserved V-encoded cysteine to the conserved J-encoded phenylalanine. The earlier analysis of 587 of the donors excluded any sequence lacking an unambiguous match to a single V gene segment. An earlier analysis of 550 to 650 of the donors classified V segments as functional when productive rearrangements were above 56.7% and as segregating when the standard deviation between donors was above 5%. A statistical classification framework was developed to diagnose cytomegalovirus status using the catalog of TCR beta chain sequences. V and J gene assignment, in a later analysis, came from comparing TCR nucleotide sequences with IMGT/GENE-DB human TR gene sequences. A later analysis assigned CDR3 sequences and most-parsimonious VDJ recombination scenarios with the TCRdist pipeline. In a later analysis, every TCR beta chain was defined by the combination of its CDR3 amino acid sequence and its V-gene family, and reads without a unique V-gene family were dropped. As a way to deal with suspected cross-contamination and a sequencing artifact, a later analysis dropped nearly 600 nucleotide sequences that were highly shared and had low generation probability. In a later analysis, a clonal expansion index for each public chain was calculated from normalized within-repertoire ranks of inferred template counts. A later analysis computed generation probabilities with a VDJ recombination model fitted to out-of-frame rearrangements, and checked the results against IGoR. A later analysis scored TCR-TCR, TCR-HLA and TCR-CMV co-occurrence with hypergeometric tests, applying a repertoire-size bias correction to TCR pairs. False discovery rates were estimated in a later analysis by permuting HLA or CMV assignments 20 times. In a later analysis, co-occurring TCRs were grouped using DBSCAN, with TCRdist sequence similarity added in when clustering inside HLA-allele-positive subsets. Co-occurrence clustering excluded repertoires with fewer than 30,000 or more than 120,000 public chains, plus five with anomalous nucleotide sharing. Here the immuneACCESS table is served through TCRdb, limited to in-frame sequences with V and J called. Missing clones are a known gap in these copies; in checked studies unresolved V genes cover under half, and the rest lacks a known reason. The V and J calls and the clone size are those of that table, but D and trimming were determined from the DNA. Here the sample has 150,000 to 200,000 clones; around 65% occur a single time. The top ten clonotypes cover about 2.9% of the sample.

The receptor comes from a woman in her 40s in good health and CMV-seropositive. Specimen: PBMCs. In this chain, TRBV7-3 is recombined with TRBJ1-5, with the identity of the D gene unclear. CDR3 protein: CASSRTINQPQHF. The nucleotide sequence is given as TGTGCCAGCAGCCGGACTATCAATCAGCCCCAGCATTTT.